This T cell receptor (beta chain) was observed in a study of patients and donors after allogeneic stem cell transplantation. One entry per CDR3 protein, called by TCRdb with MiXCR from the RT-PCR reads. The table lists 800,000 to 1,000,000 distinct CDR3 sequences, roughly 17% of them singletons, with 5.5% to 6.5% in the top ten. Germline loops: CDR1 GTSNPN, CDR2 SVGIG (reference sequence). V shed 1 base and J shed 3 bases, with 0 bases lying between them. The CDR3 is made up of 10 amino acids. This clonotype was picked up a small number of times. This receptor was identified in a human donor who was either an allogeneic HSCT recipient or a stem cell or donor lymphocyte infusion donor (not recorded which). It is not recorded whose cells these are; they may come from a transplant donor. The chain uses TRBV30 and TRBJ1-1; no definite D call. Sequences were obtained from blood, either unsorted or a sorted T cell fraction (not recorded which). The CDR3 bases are TGTGCCTGGAGTGACACTGAAGCTTTCTTT. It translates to CAWSDTEAFF.